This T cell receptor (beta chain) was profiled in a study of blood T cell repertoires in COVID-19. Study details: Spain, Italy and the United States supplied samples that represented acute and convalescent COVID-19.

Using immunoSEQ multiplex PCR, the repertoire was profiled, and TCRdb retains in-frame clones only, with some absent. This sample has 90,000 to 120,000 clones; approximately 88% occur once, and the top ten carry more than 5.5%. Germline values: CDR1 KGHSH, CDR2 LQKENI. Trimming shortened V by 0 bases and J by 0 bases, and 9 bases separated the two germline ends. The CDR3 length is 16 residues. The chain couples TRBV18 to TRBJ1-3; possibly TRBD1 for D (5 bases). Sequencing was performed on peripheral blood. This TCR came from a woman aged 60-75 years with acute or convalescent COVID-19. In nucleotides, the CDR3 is TGTGCCAGCTCACCACCAGGGGCATTCTCTGGAAACACCATATATTTT. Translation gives CASSPPGAFSGNTIYF.